This T cell receptor (beta chain) was sequenced in a study of shared clonotypes between healthy human individuals. General study points: Larger richness was generally estimated for naive than memory subsets.

As concerns this clone: The antigen is not known.

The repertoire was sequenced with immunoSEQ multiplex PCR; TCRdb's copy has only in-frame clones and lacks some. The sample gives around 2.1 million clones, 90% to 96% of which show up once; roughly 0.13% is in the top ten. The specimen was naive CD4+ T cells sorted from blood. Specified subset: CD45RA+ positively selected. This clonotype was sampled from a man younger than 35 in good health.

The DNA for the CDR3 is TGTGCCAGCAGCTTGTTCCACCGGGGCCTGGGGACAAATGAGCAGTTCTTC. Translating gives CASSLFHRGLGTNEQFF. The chain couples TRBV11-2 to TRBJ2-1; TRBD1 is a possible D gene (6 bases). The ends were cut back, 3 bases at V and 7 bases at J, with 22 bases in the middle. The length of the CDR3 is 17 residues. Germline CDR1 reads SGHAT; CDR2 reads FQNNGV. Drawing the rest from reference TRBV11-2 and TRBJ2-1, the complete variable domain is EAGVAQSPRYKIIEKRQSVAFWCNPISGHATLYWYQQILGQGPKLLIQFQNNGVVDDSQLPKDRFSAERLKGVDSTLKIQPAKLEDSAVYLCASSLFHRGLGTNEQFFGPGTRLTVL.